The 20 T cell receptor beta chains given below trace back to one sample, sequenced in a study of cytomegalovirus exposure and HLA in healthy donors. PCR involved 60 Vbeta and 13 Jbeta primers. Sequencing was performed with immunoSEQ multiplex PCR; in TCRdb, only in-frame clones are kept and a portion is missing. The table has under 150,000 clones, roughly 68% seen once; the top ten hold around 4.2%. Sequencing was performed on PBMCs. The receptors were gathered from a man in his sixties in good health and CMV-seronegative.

This chain joins TRBV15 and TRBJ2-5, with 9 bases matching TRBD1. The CDR3 has 15 residues. The germline gives CDR1 LNHNV, CDR2 YYDKDF (reference sequence). V shed 4 bases and J 5 bases; nucleotides not matched to a gene: 8. In nucleotides, the CDR3 is TGTGCCACCAGCAAGCCGGGACAGGGAGGTGAGACCCAGTACTTC. This encodes CATSKPGQGGETQYF.

The chain couples TRBV5-4 to TRBJ2-1; D might be TRBD2 (6 bases). Trimming took off 4 bases at V and 10 bases at J, with 15 bases between the two ends. This CDR3 is 13 amino acids long. Germline loops: CDR1 SGHNT, CDR2 YYREEE (reference sequence). CDR3 DNA: TGTGCCAGCAGCGCGGGACTGCCTGGGGAGCAGTTCTTC. Its protein is CASSAGLPGEQFF.

This chain links TRBV2 with TRBJ1-2; TRBD1 might be the D (5 bases). Trimming stripped 8 bases from V and 8 bases from J, with 12 bases between. Germline V gives CDR1 SNHLY, CDR2 FYNNEI. The CDR3 loop spans 11 amino acids. The CDR3 DNA reads TGTGCCAGCCGGACAAGGCAGGGCTACACCTTC. Protein product: CASRTRQGYTF.

The chain combines TRBV19 with TRBJ2-7; 9 bases agree with TRBD1. Trimming took 4 bases from V and 5 from J; bases not matched to a gene: 9. This CDR3 has 15 residues. Germline assignment: CDR1 LNHDA and CDR2 SQIVND (reference sequence). The CDR3 protein is CASSTTGTGINEQYF. The CDR3 coding sequence is TGTGCCAGTAGTACTACCGGGACAGGGATCAACGAGCAGTACTTC.

A few counts support this clone. The chain employs TRBV5-1 and TRBJ2-7; TRBD2 aligns across 9 bases. J was trimmed by 0 bases and V by 4 bases; bases with no gene match: 8. Germline V gene lookup returns CDR1 SGHRS and CDR2 YFSETQ. The CDR3 has 16 residues. CDR3 nucleotides: TGCGCCAGCAGCCCCGGACTAGCGCTGAGCTCCTACGAGCAGTACTTC. It yields the protein CASSPGLALSSYEQYF. Looking up the rest from reference TRBV5-1 and TRBJ2-7 gives the full variable domain: KAGVTQTPRYLIKTRGQQVTLSCSPISGHRSVSWYQQTPGQGLQFLFEYFSETQRNKGNFPGRFSGRQFSNSRSEMNVSTLELGDSALYLCASSPGLALSSYEQYFGPGTRLTVT.

A few counts support this clone. V and J are TRBV7-8 and TRBJ1-6, with D possibly being TRBD1 (5 bases). Germline values: CDR1 SGHVS, CDR2 FQNEAQ. V lost 5 bases to trimming and J lost 10 bases, with 18 bases between them. The CDR3 loop spans 15 amino acids. DNA of the CDR3: TGTGCCAGCAGCCCAAGAGGCAGGGTAAACTCACCCCTCCACTTT. It is translated as CASSPRGRVNSPLHF.

This clone showed up just a few times. The chain recombines TRBV18 with TRBJ2-2, with 7 bases identical to TRBD1. The length of the CDR3 is 15 residues. CDR1 KGHSH and CDR2 LQKENI come from the germline V gene. With V trimmed by 2 bases and J by 4 bases, 4 bases remained unmatched. The CDR3 here is CASSPARDSTGELFF. The CDR3, as DNA: TGTGCCAGCTCACCAGCCAGGGACAGCACCGGGGAGCTGTTTTTT.

CDR3 nucleotide sequence: TGTGCCACCAGCAGAGATAAAGGACTAGCGGGAAATGAGCAGTTCTTC. Its protein is CATSRDKGLAGNEQFF. The chain is built from TRBV15 and TRBJ2-1; 12 nucleotides line up with TRBD2. The germline CDR1 and CDR2 sequences are LNHNV and YYDKDF (reference sequence). The ends lost 0 bases at V and 7 bases at J; junction bases unmatched: 4. The CDR3 totals 16 residues.

The V and J genes are TRBV5-5 and TRBJ2-7; no clear D gene. With 3 bases removed from V and 3 bases from J, the gap between germline ends came to 4 bases. From germline, CDR1 is SGHKS and CDR2 YYEKEE (reference sequence). This CDR3 is built from 11 residues. Here the CDR3 DNA reads TGTGCCAGCAGCTCAGGCTACGAGCAGTACTTC. This encodes CASSSGYEQYF. Together with reference TRBV5-5 and TRBJ2-7, the CDR3 gives the full variable domain: DAGVTQSPTHLIKTRGQQVTLRCSPISGHKSVSWYQQVLGQGPQFIFQYYEKEERGRGNFPDRFSARQFPNYSSELNVNALLLGDSALYLCASSSGYEQYFGPGTRLTVT.

The rearrangement uses TRBV28 and TRBJ2-3, with 7 positions matching TRBD1. Germline V gene sequence: CDR1 MDHEN, CDR2 SYDVKM. J was trimmed by 6 bases and V by 4 bases; bases with no gene match: 10. The CDR3 is 15 amino acids. Written as DNA, the CDR3 is TGTGCCAGCAGTTCCCCCTACAGGGGCGCGGATACGCAGTATTTT. Amino acid sequence: CASSSPYRGADTQYF.

The chain carries TRBV6-7 and TRBJ1-2, with D unresolved. TRBV6-7 is an open reading frame, and its role is uncertain. The CDR3 contains 12 residues. The ends were cut back, 2 bases at V and 8 bases at J, with 9 bases in the middle. This CDR3 reads CASSYAGYGYTF. The CDR3 bases are TGTGCCAGCAGTTACGCGGGTTACGGCTACACCTTC.

The rearrangement links TRBV6-1 to TRBJ2-2; 9 bases map to TRBD1. Germline assignment: CDR1 MNHNS and CDR2 SASEGT. V lost 3 bases to trimming and J lost 4 bases; unmatched junction nucleotides: 12. This CDR3 spans 18 amino acids. The DNA for the CDR3 is TGTGCCAGCAGTGAGGACCATCCCGGGACAGGGAGCACCGGGGAGCTGTTTTTT. Amino acids: CASSEDHPGTGSTGELFF.

In its sample, this clone was seen once. The chain recombines TRBV18 with TRBJ2-2; TRBD1 matches at 7 bases. The CDR3 covers 16 residues. V gave up 4 bases and J gave up 2 bases; unmatched junction bases: 7. In germline, CDR1 is KGHSH, CDR2 LQKENI. In nucleotides, the CDR3 is TGTGCCAGCTCACTAGAGGGACAGAAAAACACCGGGGAGCTGTTTTTT. Protein sequence: CASSLEGQKNTGELFF.

J is TRBJ2-7 and V is TRBV7-2; TRBD2 matches at 8 bases. This CDR3 is built from 13 residues. V dropped 5 bases and J dropped 4; count of bases not matched to a gene: 4. The germline V gene has CDR1 SGHTA and CDR2 FQGNSA. Here the CDR3 DNA reads TGTGCCAGCAGCCCCCGGGGGGGTTACGAGCAGTACTTC. Its protein product is CASSPRGGYEQYF.

The chain recombines TRBV19 with TRBJ2-1; 11 bases line up with TRBD2. J was trimmed by 5 bases and V by 5 bases; bases with no gene match: 5. This CDR3 is 15 amino acids long. The germline CDR1 and CDR2 sequences are LNHDA and SQIVND (reference sequence). Here the CDR3 reads CASSLLAGENNEQFF. In DNA, the CDR3 is TGTGCCAGTAGTTTACTAGCGGGAGAGAACAATGAGCAGTTCTTC. Filled out from reference TRBV19 and TRBJ2-1, the complete variable domain reads DGGITQSPKYLFRKEGQNVTLSCEQNLNHDAMYWYRQDPGQGLRLIYYSQIVNDFQKGDIAEGYSVSREKKESFPLTVTSAQKNPTAFYLCASSLLAGENNEQFFGPGTRLTVL.

This clone occurred a few times. The chain is built from TRBV5-1 and TRBJ1-3; D remains ambiguous. The CDR3 is made up of 14 amino acids. Looked up from germline, CDR1 is SGHRS and CDR2 is YFSETQ. Trimming took off 1 base at V and 4 bases at J, with 9 bases between the two ends. CDR3 nucleotide sequence: TGCGCCAGCAGCTTGACAGTACAGGGAAACACCATATATTTT. Translated, it gives CASSLTVQGNTIYF.

This chain links TRBV19 with TRBJ2-2; 9 bases align to TRBD2. The germline V gene has CDR1 LNHDA and CDR2 SQIVND (reference sequence). Losses at the gene ends were 6 bases for V and 6 bases for J; bases not matched to a gene: 8. CDR3 length: 15 residues. In DNA, the CDR3 is TGTGCCAGTAGCCAGTTTAGCGGGAGCGCCGGGGAGCTGTTTTTT. Translated, it gives CASSQFSGSAGELFF.

This sequence joins TRBV27 and TRBJ1-4; D unresolved. The CDR3 has 14 amino acids. Deletions cut 5 bases from V and 4 bases from J, with 11 bases between. Germline V gene sequence: CDR1 MNHEY, CDR2 SMNVEV (reference sequence). The CDR3 region is CASSRSGLNEKLFF. CDR3 DNA sequence: TGTGCCAGCAGTAGATCAGGTCTTAATGAAAAACTGTTTTTT.

The rearrangement joins TRBV6-5 to TRBJ2-2; a possible D gene is TRBD1 (5 bases). V was pared by 4 bases and J by 3 bases, with 15 bases between. CDR1 and CDR2 (germline): MNHEY, SVGAGI. CDR3 length equals 16 residues. The CDR3 DNA reads TGTGCCAGCAGTTGGCGCAGGGTTGGCGACACCGGGGAGCTGTTTTTT. It is translated as CASSWRRVGDTGELFF.

The CDR3 DNA reads as TGTGCCAGCAGTTACTTGGGGCAGGAATACTACGAGCAGTACTTC. Its translation is CASSYLGQEYYEQYF. The chain recombines TRBV6-5 with TRBJ2-5; the D gene is possibly TRBD1 (5 bases). The tail of the sequence fits TRBJ2-7 better, so the J call may be wrong. CDR3 length: 15 residues. Looked up from germline, CDR1 is MNHEY and CDR2 is SVGAGI.